These 17 T cell receptor beta chains originate from one sample sequenced in a study of TIL therapy for anti-PD-1-resistant metastatic lung cancer. This was the immunoSEQ v3 assay. Assay used: immunoSEQ multiplex PCR; TCRdb lists only in-frame clones, some missing. The sample includes tens of thousands of clones, about 86% of them seen just once. Noted time point: pre-treatment sample, taken before nivolumab and TIL therapy. The sequencing here drew on blood, taken at baseline. The receptors come from a person aged 25-85 years with non-small cell lung cancer.

This clone was picked up one time. The rearrangement joins TRBV6-2 or TRBV6-3 to TRBJ2-2, with 10 bases identical to TRBD2. V trimming: 6 bases; J trimming: 4 bases; junction bases outside the gene matches: 8. Germline CDR1 MNHEY, CDR2 SVGEGT. The CDR3 extends over 16 amino acids. The CDR3 is CASSSPSGRVTGELFF. CDR3 DNA: TGTGCCAGCAGCTCTCCTAGCGGGAGAGTCACCGGGGAGCTGTTTTTT.

The chain employs TRBV29-1 and TRBJ2-1; the D gene is possibly TRBD1 (5 bases). Trimming shortened V by 3 bases and J by 8 bases, and 14 bases separated the two germline ends. CDR1 is SQVTM, CDR2 ANQGSEA, per germline. The CDR3 consists of 13 residues. The CDR3 bases are TGCAGCGTTGATAGAAGGGGTGACGATGAGCAGTTCTTC. It codes for CSVDRRGDDEQFF.

The chain links TRBV4-2 to TRBJ1-2, with D unclear. Germline CDR1 is LGHNA and CDR2 is YNFKEQ. This CDR3 has 14 amino acids. V shed 1 base and J shed 8 bases, with 14 bases lying between them. The CDR3 region is CASSQAIGVQGYTF. The CDR3 nucleotides read TGTGCCAGCAGCCAAGCCATCGGGGTGCAGGGCTACACCTTC.

The V call is TRBV7-8, the J call TRBJ2-7; 7 nucleotides line up with TRBD1. This CDR3 comprises 13 residues. V gave up 8 bases and J gave up 4 bases; unmatched junction bases: 8. Germline values: CDR1 SGHVS, CDR2 FQNEAQ. The CDR3 bases are TGTGCCAGCCGAACACAGGGGCGGTACGAGCAGTACTTC. Its protein is CASRTQGRYEQYF. Variable domain in full (rest from reference TRBV7-8 and TRBJ2-7): GAGVSQSPRYKVAKRGQDVALRCDPISGHVSLFWYQQALGQGPEFLTYFQNEAQLDKSGLPSDRFFAERPEGSVSTLKIQRTQQEDSAVYLCASRTQGRYEQYFGPGTRLTVT.

This clone was picked up one time. The chain joins TRBV28 to TRBJ2-7; 11 bases fit TRBD2. This CDR3 spans 16 amino acids. Germline CDR1 reads MDHEN; CDR2 reads SYDVKM. Losses at the gene ends were 4 bases for V and 5 bases for J; bases not matched to a gene: 10. CDR3 region: CASSSSLAGGRNEQYF. CDR3 in DNA: TGTGCCAGCAGTTCCTCCTTAGCGGGAGGGCGGAACGAGCAGTACTTC.

The chain carries TRBV5-4 and TRBJ2-5, with D tentatively TRBD2 (5 bases). Germline-derived CDR1 and CDR2 are SGHNT and YYREEE (reference sequence). V lost 4 bases to trimming and J lost 1 base, with 17 bases between them. The length of the CDR3 is 16 residues. The CDR3 sequence is CASSQTGAGGQETQYF. The CDR3 bases are TGTGCCAGCAGCCAGACTGGAGCAGGAGGCCAAGAGACCCAGTACTTC.

The V gene is TRBV27, the J gene TRBJ2-3; D unclear. The germline V gene encodes CDR1 MNHEY and CDR2 SMNVEV (reference sequence). With 8 bases removed from V and 7 bases from J, the gap between germline ends came to 7 bases. The CDR3 consists of 10 residues. DNA for the CDR3: TGTGCCAGCGGGATAAATACGCAGTATTTT. It yields the protein CASGINTQYF.

With regard to this clone: An end of the junction does not agree with germline; a read error may underlie this. The V gene is TRBV5-1, the J gene TRBJ2-4; either TRBD1 or TRBD2 may fit D (6 bases each). The germline gives CDR1 SGHRS, CDR2 YFSETQ. CDR3 length equals 13 residues. The CDR3 DNA follows: TGCGCCAGCAGCTGGGATGATCCCCAAGGGGGGAACTTC. Amino acids: CASSWDDPQGGNF.

This clone was recorded only once. The V gene is TRBV11-2, the J gene TRBJ2-4, with 14 nucleotides matching TRBD2. With V trimmed by 1 base and J by 4 bases, 6 bases remained unmatched. The CDR3 consists of 18 residues. From germline, CDR1 is SGHAT and CDR2 FQNNGV. The CDR3 spells CASSLVSGLAGEKNIQYF. In DNA, the CDR3 is TGTGCCAGCAGCTTAGTTTCGGGACTAGCGGGGGAGAAAAACATTCAGTACTTC.

This chain joins TRBV5-6 and TRBJ2-5; D perhaps matches TRBD2 (7 bases). Germline CDR1 reads SGHDT; CDR2 reads YYEEEE. This CDR3 spans 15 amino acids. The V and J ends lost 2 bases and 5 bases respectively, with 16 bases between them. CDR3 sequence reads: CASSLGGAPRETQYF. CDR3 nucleotide sequence: TGTGCCAGCAGCTTAGGGGGGGCGCCCCGGGAGACCCAGTACTTC.

This sequence joins TRBV11-2 and TRBJ1-2, with no clear D. The CDR3 sequence is 16 residues long. CDR1 is SGHAT and CDR2 is FQNNGV in the germline V gene. V was pared by 5 bases and J by 0 bases, with 16 bases between. As DNA, the CDR3 is TGTGCCAGCAGCCCCCATCCGGCCAGCGCTAACTATGGCTACACCTTC. This gives the protein CASSPHPASANYGYTF. Full variable domain (rest looked up from reference TRBV11-2 and TRBJ1-2): EAGVAQSPRYKIIEKRQSVAFWCNPISGHATLYWYQQILGQGPKLLIQFQNNGVVDDSQLPKDRFSAERLKGVDSTLKIQPAKLEDSAVYLCASSPHPASANYGYTFGSGTRLTVV.

V usage is TRBV12-3 or TRBV12-4 and J usage is TRBJ1-2; tentative D call: TRBD1 (5 bases). Trimming stripped 1 base from V and 7 bases from J, with 7 bases between. The CDR3 contains 12 residues. Written as DNA, the CDR3 is TGTGCCAGCAGTTTAGGGGGGTTTGGCTACACCTTC. Encoded protein: CASSLGGFGYTF.

The chain couples TRBV6-4 to TRBJ2-3, with TRBD2 matching over 14 bases. Germline V gene data show CDR1 as MRHNA and CDR2 as SNTAGT. The junction had 1 base not matched to a gene; V was cut back by 3 bases and J by 2 bases. The CDR3 consists of 16 residues. The CDR3 nucleotides are TGTGCCAGCAGTGAGACTAGCGGGGGGGCCACAGATACGCAGTATTTT. Residues: CASSETSGGATDTQYF.

The chain combines TRBV7-2 with TRBJ2-7; 11 bases agree with TRBD1. CDR1 is SGHTA, CDR2 FQGNSA, per germline. V lost 5 bases, J lost 3 bases, and 3 bases stayed unmatched. CDR3 size: 14 residues. CDR3 residues: CASSPGTGGYEQYF. CDR3 coding DNA: TGTGCCAGCAGCCCCGGGACAGGGGGCTACGAGCAGTACTTC.

This chain joins TRBV4-1 and TRBJ1-1, with D uncertain. V was clipped by 0 bases and J by 2 bases, with 4 bases between them. The germline V gene has CDR1 MGHRA and CDR2 YSYEKL. The CDR3 totals 13 residues. The CDR3 region has the DNA TGCGCCAGCAGCCAAGAATTAAACACTGAAGCTTTCTTT. Translating it yields CASSQELNTEAFF.

The chain is built from TRBV19 and TRBJ2-1; TRBD2 aligns across 9 bases. Losses at the gene ends were 5 bases for V and 1 base for J; bases not matched to a gene: 6. CDR3 size: 16 residues. Germline V gives CDR1 LNHDA, CDR2 SQIVND (reference sequence). The DNA for the CDR3 is TGTGCCAGTAGTGACTTAGCGGGAGAATCCTACAATGAGCAGTTCTTC. Protein product: CASSDLAGESYNEQFF.

This clone was recorded only once. The chain links TRBV18 to TRBJ1-1; the D is unclear. Germline V CDR1 and CDR2: KGHSH, LQKENI. The V gene lost 2 bases and the J gene lost 5 bases, with 15 bases spanning the gap. The CDR3 is made up of 15 amino acids. The CDR3 sequence: CASSPGYHGATEAFF. The CDR3 DNA reads TGTGCCAGCTCACCAGGGTACCACGGTGCGACTGAAGCTTTCTTT.